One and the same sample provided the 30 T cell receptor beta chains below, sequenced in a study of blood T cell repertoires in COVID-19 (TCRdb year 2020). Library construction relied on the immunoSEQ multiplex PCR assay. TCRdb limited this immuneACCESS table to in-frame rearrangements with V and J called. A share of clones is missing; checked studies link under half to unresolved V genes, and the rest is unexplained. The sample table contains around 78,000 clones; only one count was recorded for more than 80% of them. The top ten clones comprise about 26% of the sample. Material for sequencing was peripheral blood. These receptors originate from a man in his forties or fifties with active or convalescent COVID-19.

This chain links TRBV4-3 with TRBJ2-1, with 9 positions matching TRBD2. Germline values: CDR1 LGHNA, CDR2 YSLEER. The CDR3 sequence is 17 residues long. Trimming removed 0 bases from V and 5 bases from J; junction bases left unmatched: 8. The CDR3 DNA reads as TGCGCCAGCAGCCAAGACTGGGGCGGGGGGGCGGACAATGAGCAGTTCTTC. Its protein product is CASSQDWGGGADNEQFF.

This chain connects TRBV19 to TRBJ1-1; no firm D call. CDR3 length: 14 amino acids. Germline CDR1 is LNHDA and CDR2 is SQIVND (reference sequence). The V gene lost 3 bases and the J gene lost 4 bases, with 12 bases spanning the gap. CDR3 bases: TGTGCCAGTAGTATGTCGGCCGGGTTCACTGAAGCTTTCTTT. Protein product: CASSMSAGFTEAFF.

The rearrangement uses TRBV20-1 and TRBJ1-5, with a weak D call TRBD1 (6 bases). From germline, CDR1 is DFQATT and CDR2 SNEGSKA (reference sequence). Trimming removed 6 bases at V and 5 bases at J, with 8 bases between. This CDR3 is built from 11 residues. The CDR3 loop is CSAAGDQPQHF. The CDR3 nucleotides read TGCAGTGCGGCAGGGGATCAGCCCCAGCATTTT.

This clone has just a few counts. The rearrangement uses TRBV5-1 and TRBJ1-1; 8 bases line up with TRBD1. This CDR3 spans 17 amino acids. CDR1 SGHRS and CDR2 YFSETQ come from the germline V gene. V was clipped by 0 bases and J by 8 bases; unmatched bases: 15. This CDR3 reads CASSLDGTGGINKEAFF. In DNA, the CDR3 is TGCGCCAGCAGCTTGGATGGAACAGGGGGTATTAATAAAGAAGCTTTCTTT.

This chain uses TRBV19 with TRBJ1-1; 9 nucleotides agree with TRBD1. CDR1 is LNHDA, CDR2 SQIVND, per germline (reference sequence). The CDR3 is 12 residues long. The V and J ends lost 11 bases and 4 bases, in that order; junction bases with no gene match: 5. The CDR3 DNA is TGTGCCTCAGAGACAGGGGGCACTGAAGCTTTCTTT. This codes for CASETGGTEAFF.

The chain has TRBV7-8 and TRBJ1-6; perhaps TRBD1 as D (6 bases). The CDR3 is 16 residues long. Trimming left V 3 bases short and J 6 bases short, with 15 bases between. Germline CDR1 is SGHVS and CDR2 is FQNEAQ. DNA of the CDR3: TGTGCCAGCAGCTTGGGGGCAACGGGCATTAATTCACCCCTCCACTTT. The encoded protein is CASSLGATGINSPLHF.

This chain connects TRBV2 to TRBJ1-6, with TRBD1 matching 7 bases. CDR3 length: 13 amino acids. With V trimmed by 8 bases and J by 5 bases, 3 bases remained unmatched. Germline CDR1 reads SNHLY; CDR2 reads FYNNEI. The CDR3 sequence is CASRDRDNSPLHF. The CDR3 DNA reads TGTGCCAGCCGGGACAGAGATAATTCACCCCTCCACTTT.

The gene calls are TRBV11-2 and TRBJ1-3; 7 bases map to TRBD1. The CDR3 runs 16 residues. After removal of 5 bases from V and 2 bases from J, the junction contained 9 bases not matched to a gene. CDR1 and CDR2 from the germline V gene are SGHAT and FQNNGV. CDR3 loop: CASSAYDRVAGNTIYF. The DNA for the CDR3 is TGTGCCAGCAGCGCCTATGACAGGGTGGCTGGAAACACCATATATTTT.

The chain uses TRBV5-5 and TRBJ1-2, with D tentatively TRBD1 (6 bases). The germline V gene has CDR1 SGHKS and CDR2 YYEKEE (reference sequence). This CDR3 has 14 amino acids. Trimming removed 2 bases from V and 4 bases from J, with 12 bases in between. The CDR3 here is CASSLSTGSYGYTF. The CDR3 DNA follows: TGTGCCAGCAGCTTATCGACAGGCTCCTATGGCTACACCTTC.

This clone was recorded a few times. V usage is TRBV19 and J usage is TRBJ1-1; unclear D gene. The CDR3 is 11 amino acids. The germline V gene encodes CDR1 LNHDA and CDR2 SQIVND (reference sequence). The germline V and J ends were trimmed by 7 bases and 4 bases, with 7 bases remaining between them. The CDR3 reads CASIFGTEAFF. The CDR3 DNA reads TGTGCCAGTATTTTCGGCACTGAAGCTTTCTTT. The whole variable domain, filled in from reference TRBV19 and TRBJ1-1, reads DGGITQSPKYLFRKEGQNVTLSCEQNLNHDAMYWYRQDPGQGLRLIYYSQIVNDFQKGDIAEGYSVSREKKESFPLTVTSAQKNPTAFYLCASIFGTEAFFGQGTRLTVV.

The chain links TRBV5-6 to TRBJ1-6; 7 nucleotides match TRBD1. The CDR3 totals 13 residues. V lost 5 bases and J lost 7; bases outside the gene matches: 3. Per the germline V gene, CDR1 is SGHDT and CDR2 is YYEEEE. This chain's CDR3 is CASRDRRNSPLHF. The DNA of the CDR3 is TGTGCCAGCAGGGACAGGAGGAATTCACCCCTCCACTTT.

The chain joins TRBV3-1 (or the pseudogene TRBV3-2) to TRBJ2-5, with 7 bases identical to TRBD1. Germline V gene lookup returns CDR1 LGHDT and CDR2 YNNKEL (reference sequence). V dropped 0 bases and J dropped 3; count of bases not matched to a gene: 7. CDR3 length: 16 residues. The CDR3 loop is CASSQEIGQEEETQYF. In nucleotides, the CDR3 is TGTGCCAGCAGCCAAGAGATCGGACAGGAGGAAGAGACCCAGTACTTC.

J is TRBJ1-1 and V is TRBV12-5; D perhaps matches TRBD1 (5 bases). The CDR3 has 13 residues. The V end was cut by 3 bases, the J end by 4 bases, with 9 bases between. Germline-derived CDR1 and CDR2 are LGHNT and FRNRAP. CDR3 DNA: TGTGCTAGTGGTTTCGCAGGGATCACTGAAGCTTTCTTT. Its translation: CASGFAGITEAFF.

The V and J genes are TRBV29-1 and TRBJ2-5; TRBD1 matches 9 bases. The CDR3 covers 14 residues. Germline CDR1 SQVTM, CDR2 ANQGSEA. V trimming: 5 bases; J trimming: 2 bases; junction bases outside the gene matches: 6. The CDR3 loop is CSVTTGTGQETQYF. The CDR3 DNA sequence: TGCAGCGTTACAACCGGGACAGGGCAAGAGACCCAGTACTTC. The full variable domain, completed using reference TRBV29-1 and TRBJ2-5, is SAVISQKPSRDICQRGTSLTIQCQVDSQVTMMFWYRQQPGQSLTLIATANQGSEATYESGFVIDKFPISRPNLTFSTLTVSNMSPEDSSIYLCSVTTGTGQETQYFGPGTRLLVL.

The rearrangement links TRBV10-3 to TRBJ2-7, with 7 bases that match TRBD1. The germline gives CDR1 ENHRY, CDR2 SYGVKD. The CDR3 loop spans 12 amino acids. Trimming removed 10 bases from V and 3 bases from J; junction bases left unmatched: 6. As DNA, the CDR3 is TGTGCCACGGGACAGCTAAACTACGAGCAGTACTTC. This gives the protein CATGQLNYEQYF.

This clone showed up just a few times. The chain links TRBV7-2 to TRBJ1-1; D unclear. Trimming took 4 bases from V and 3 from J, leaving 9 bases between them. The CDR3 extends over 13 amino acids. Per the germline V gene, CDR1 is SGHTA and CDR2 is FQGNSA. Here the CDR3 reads CASSSVPYTEAFF. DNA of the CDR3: TGTGCCAGCAGCTCCGTCCCTTACACTGAAGCTTTCTTT.

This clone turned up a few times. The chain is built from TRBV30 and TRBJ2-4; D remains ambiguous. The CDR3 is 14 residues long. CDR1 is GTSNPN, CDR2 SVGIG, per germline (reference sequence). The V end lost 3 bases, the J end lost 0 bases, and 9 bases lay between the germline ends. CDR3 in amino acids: CAWRSELAKNIQYF. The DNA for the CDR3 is TGTGCCTGGAGAAGTGAACTAGCCAAAAACATTCAGTACTTC.

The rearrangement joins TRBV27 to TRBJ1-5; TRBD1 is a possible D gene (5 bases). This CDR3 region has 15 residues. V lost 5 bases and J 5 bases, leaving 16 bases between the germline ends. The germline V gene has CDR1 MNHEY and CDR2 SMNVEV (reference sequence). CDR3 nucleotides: TGTGCCAGCAGTGCTCCAGGGTGGGGTGATCAGCCCCAGCATTTT. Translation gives CASSAPGWGDQPQHF.

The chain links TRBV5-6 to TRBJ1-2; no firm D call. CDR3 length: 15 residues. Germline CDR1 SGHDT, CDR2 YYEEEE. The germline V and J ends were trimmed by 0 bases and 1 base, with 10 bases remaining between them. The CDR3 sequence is CASSLGEGFNYGYTF. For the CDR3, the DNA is TGTGCCAGCAGCTTGGGCGAGGGTTTTAACTATGGCTACACCTTC.

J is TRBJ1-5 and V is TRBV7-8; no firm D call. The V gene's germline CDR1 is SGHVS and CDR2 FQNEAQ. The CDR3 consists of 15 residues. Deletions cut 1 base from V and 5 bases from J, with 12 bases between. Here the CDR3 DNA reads TGTGCCAGCAGCTTAGACTCGAGTGTTCATCAGCCCCAGCATTTT. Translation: CASSLDSSVHQPQHF.

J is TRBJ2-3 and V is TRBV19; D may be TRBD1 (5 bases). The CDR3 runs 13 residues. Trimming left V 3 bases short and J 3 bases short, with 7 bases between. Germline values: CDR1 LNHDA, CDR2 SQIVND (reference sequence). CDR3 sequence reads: CASSMSGTDTQYF. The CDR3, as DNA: TGTGCCAGTAGTATGTCAGGGACAGATACGCAGTATTTT.

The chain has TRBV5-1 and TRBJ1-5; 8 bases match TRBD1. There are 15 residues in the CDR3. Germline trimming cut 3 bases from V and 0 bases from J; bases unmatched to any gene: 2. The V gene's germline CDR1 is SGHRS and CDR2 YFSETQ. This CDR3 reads CASSSTGDSNQPQHF. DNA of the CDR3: TGCGCCAGCAGCTCGACAGGGGATAGCAATCAGCCCCAGCATTTT.

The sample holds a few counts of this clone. Here the CDR3 reads CASRGGLGGYTF. The CDR3 DNA reads TGTGCCAGCCGTGGCGGACTTGGGGGCTACACCTTC. The chain carries TRBV7-2 and TRBJ1-2, with D unclear. V dropped 8 bases and J dropped 8 bases, with 15 bases sitting between them. The CDR3 is 12 residues long. The germline V gene encodes CDR1 SGHTA and CDR2 FQGNSA.

CDR3 in amino acids: CASSPLGQGLSGEAFF. For the CDR3, the DNA is TGCGCCAGCAGCCCCCTAGGGCAGGGGCTAAGTGGGGAAGCTTTCTTT. The chain joins TRBV5-1 to TRBJ1-1, with a tentative D call TRBD1 (6 bases). CDR1 SGHRS and CDR2 YFSETQ come from the germline V gene. Trimming left V 4 bases short and J 8 bases short, with 24 bases between. The CDR3 is 16 residues long.

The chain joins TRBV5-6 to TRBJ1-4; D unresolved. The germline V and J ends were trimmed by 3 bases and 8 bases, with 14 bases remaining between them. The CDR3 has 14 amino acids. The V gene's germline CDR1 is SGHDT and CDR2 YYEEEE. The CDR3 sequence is CASSSDSKREKLFF. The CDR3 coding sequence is TGTGCCAGCAGCTCGGACTCGAAGAGGGAAAAACTGTTTTTT.

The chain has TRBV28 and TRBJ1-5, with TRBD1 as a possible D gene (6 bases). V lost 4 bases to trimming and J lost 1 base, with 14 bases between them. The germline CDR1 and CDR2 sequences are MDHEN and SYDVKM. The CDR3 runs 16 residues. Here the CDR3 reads CASSSPTGISNQPQHF. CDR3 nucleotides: TGTGCCAGCAGTTCCCCAACAGGGATAAGCAATCAGCCCCAGCATTTT.

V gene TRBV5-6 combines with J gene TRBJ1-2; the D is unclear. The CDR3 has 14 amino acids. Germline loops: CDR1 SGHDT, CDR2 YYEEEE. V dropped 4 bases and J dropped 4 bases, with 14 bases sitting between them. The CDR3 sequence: CASSEGSVVYGYTF. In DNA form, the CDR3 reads TGTGCCAGCAGCGAGGGTTCAGTGGTCTATGGCTACACCTTC.

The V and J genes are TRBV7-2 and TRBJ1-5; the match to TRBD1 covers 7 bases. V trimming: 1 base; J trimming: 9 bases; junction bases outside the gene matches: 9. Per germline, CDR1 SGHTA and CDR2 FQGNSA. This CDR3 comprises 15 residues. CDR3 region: CASSLDRGRERPQHF. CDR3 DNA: TGTGCCAGCAGCTTAGACAGGGGACGGGAGAGGCCCCAGCATTTT.

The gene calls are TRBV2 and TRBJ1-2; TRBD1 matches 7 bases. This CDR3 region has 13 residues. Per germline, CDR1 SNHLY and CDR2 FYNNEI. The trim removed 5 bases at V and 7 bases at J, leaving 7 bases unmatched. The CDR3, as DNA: TGTGCCAGCAGTATGACAGGGATCGCTGGCTACACCTTC. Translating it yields CASSMTGIAGYTF.

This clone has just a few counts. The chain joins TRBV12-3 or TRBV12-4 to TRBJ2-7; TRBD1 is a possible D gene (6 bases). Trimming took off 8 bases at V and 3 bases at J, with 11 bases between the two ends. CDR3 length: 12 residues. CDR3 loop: CASSNRDYEQYF. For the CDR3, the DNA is TGTGCCAGCTCGAACAGGGACTACGAGCAGTACTTC.